This TCR beta chain was documented in a study of T cells after yellow fever vaccination. On the study more broadly: SMART-Seq v4 Ultra Low Input prepared the low-cell-number fractions. Study-wide results and limits: The secondary T-cell response peaked on day 5, not day 15, but was weaker. Clones from primary vaccination mostly reappeared after the booster (approximately 95% CD4, 88% CD8).

The 5'RACE template-switching step produced TCR cDNA and added a universal primer site and UMIs. TCRdb reprocessed the 5' RACE reads with MiXCR, giving one entry per CDR3 protein. The sample has about 430,000 distinct CDR3 sequences; around a sixth are singletons. Only a few counts were recorded for this clonotype. Antigen unknown. The ends lost 0 bases at V and 10 bases at J; junction bases unmatched: 5. CDR1 SGHVS and CDR2 FNYEAQ come from the germline V gene. This CDR3 has 13 amino acids. Sample: PBMCs, taken before the yellow fever booster vaccination. This chain uses TRBV7-6 with TRBJ1-2; 7 bases are a match to TRBD1. The TCR sequence derives from a man younger than 30 who received the YFV17D yellow fever vaccine. The CDR3 loop reads CASSLAQGEPYTF. Here the CDR3 DNA reads TGTGCCAGCAGCTTAGCGCAGGGGGAGCCCTACACCTTC.